This T cell receptor beta chain was found in a study of T cells in Graves' hyperthyroidism and ophthalmopathy. Whole-study results and caveats: A model built on 13 V-J features separated ophthalmopathy from stable hyperthyroidism. Model output signaled ophthalmopathy a median approximately 6.2 months ahead of onset.

The investigators amplified TCR beta CDR3 regions from RNA transcripts. The HTBI primer set was used in a first-round RT-PCR of the TCR CDR3. TCRdb re-called the multiplex PCR reads through MiXCR, storing one row per CDR3 protein. Here the sample spans around 720,000 distinct CDR3 sequences, 35% being singletons. Exclusion of a patient resulted from uncontrolled infection, other autoimmune disease, pregnancy or lactation. This clonotype occurred a few times. Its target is unknown. The CDR3 is made up of 14 amino acids. Germline loops: CDR1 LNHDA, CDR2 SQIVND (reference sequence). Trimming removed 2 bases at V and 4 bases at J, with 9 bases between.

Sample: blood. This clonotype was sampled from a woman aged 40 to 55 with Graves' hyperthyroidism. The J gene is TRBJ1-5, the V gene TRBV19; D is unresolved. The CDR3 here is CASSIIDGNQPQHF. CDR3 coding DNA: TGTGCCAGTAGTATAATAGACGGTAATCAGCCCCAGCATTTT.